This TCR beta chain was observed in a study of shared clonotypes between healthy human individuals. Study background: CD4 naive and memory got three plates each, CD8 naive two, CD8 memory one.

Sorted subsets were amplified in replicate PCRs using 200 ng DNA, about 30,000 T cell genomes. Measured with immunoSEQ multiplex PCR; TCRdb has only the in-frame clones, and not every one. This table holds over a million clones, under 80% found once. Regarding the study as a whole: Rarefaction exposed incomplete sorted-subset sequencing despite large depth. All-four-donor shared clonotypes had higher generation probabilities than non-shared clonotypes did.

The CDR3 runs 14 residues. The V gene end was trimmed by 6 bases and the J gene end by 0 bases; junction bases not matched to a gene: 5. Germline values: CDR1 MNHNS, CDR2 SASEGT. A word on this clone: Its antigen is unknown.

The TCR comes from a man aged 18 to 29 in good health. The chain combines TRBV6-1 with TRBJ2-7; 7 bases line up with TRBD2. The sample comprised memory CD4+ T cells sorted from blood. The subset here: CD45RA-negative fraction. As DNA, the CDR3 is TGTGCCAGCAGCTTTGGGGGGGGCTCCTACGAGCAGTACTTC. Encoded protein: CASSFGGGSYEQYF.